The present entry profiles one T cell receptor (beta chain) with its context. Its antigen is as yet unknown. The protocol was immunoSEQ multiplex PCR, while the TCRdb copy is restricted to in-frame clones and leaves out a portion. The table has about 9,700 clones, 70% to 85% seen once; the top ten hold 9.8%. The source of the sample is a study of tumor-infiltrating lymphocytes in localized non-small cell lung cancer. Study findings and constraints: TCR sequencing covered a subset of patients with enough tissue. TCRbeta sequencing showed higher T cell infiltration in tumors than uninvolved lung.

V gave up 2 bases and J gave up 7 bases, with 11 bases separating them. The CDR3 runs to 13 residues. Germline V gene lookup returns CDR1 SEHNR and CDR2 FQNEAQ (reference sequence). Source material: lung tumor tissue. The receptor's source is a human donor with non-small cell lung cancer. This sequence joins TRBV7-9 and TRBJ1-2; D is perhaps TRBD1 (6 bases). In nucleotides, the CDR3 is TGTGCCAGCAGCTTAATTCCGGGGGCTGGCTACACCTTC. Its translation: CASSLIPGAGYTF.